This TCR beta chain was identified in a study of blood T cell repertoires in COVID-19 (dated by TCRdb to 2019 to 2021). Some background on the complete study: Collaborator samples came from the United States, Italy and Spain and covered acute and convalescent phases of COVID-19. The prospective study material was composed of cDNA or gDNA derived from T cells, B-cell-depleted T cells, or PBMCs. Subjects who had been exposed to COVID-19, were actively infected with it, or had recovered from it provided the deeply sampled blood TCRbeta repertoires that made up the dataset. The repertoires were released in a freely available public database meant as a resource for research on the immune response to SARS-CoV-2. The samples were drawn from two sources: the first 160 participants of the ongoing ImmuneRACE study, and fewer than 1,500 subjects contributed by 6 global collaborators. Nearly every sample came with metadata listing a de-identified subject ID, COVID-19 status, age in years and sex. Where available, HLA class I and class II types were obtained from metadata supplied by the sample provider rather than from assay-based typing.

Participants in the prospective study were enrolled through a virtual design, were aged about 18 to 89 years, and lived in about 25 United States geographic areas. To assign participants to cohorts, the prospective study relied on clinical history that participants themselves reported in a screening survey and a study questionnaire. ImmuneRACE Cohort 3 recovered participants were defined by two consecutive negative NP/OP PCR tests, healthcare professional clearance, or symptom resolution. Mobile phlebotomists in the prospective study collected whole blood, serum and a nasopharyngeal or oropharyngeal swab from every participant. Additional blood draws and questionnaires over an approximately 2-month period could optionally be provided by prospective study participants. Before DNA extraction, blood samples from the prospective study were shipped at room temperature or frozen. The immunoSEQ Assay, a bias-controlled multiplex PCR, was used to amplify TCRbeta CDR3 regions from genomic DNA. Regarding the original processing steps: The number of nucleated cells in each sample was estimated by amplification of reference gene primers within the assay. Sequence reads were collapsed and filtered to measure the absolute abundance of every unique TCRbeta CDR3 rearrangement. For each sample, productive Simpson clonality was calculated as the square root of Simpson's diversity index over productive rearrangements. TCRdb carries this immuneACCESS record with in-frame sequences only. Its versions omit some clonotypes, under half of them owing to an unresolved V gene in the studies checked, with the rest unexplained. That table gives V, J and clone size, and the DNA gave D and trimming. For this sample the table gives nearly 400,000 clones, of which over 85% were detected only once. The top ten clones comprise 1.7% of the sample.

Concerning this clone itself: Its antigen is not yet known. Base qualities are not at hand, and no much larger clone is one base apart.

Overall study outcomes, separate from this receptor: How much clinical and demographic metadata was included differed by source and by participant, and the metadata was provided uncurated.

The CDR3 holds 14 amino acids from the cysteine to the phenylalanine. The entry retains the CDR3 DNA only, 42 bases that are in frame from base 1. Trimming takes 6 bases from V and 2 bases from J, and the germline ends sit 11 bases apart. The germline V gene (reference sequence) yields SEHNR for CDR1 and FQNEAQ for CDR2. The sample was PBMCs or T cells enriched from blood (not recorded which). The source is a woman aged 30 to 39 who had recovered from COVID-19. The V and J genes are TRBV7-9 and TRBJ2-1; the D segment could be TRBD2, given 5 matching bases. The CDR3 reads CASRLAETYNEQFF. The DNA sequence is TGTGCCAGCAGGCTAGCAGAAACCTACAATGAGCAGTTCTTC.